Here is one T cell receptor (beta chain) with its context. Its antigen is not known. Germline values: CDR1 SGDLS, CDR2 YYNGEE. The CDR3 totals 19 residues. Trimming stripped 0 bases from V and 1 base from J, with 17 bases between. Sequencing was performed with immunoSEQ multiplex PCR; in TCRdb, only in-frame clones are kept and a portion is missing. The sample records nearly 110,000 clones, about 90% being singletons. The sample comes from a study of T cell responses to AZD1222 COVID-19 vaccine. Study information: Pooling covered second doses at about 4 or about 12 weeks.

General study findings and limits: Vaccine-associated CD4 TCRs spanned spike, dominant at 160-218 and 743-854. White British ancestry dominated among donors, who included more females, and clonal diversity was possibly underestimated. Nearly half of unique spike-specific TCRs reportedly avoided B.1.351 and B.1.1.7 mutated regions.

The rearrangement links TRBV9 to TRBJ1-6; a possible D gene is TRBD1 (6 bases). This specimen was peripheral blood, taken on day 0 of AZD1222 vaccination. The source is an adult in good health. CDR3 DNA: TGTGCCAGCAGCGTAGATCTGGGACACGGACGATCCTATAATTCACCCCTCCACTTT. Its translation: CASSVDLGHGRSYNSPLHF.